This note documents a single T cell receptor beta chain sequence. Method: immunoSEQ multiplex PCR; TCRdb's copy keeps in-frame clones and lacks some. In the table there are roughly 220,000 clones, 90% of which are singletons. The data were taken from a study of blood T cell repertoires in COVID-19. About the research overall: Acute and convalescent COVID-19 specimens originated in the United States, Italy and Spain.

Germline V CDR1 and CDR2: SGHRS, YFSETQ. The CDR3 loop spans 17 amino acids. The ends lost 0 bases at V and 8 bases at J; junction bases unmatched: 8. What was sequenced was PBMCs or T cells enriched from blood (not recorded which). This TCR was recovered from a man younger than 40 who had been exposed to COVID-19. The chain carries TRBV5-1 and TRBJ1-6, with TRBD1 matching 10 bases. This CDR3 reads CASSLEPPGQGYSPLHF. CDR3 coding DNA: TGCGCCAGCAGCTTGGAACCCCCGGGACAGGGGTATTCACCCCTCCACTTT. Filled out from reference TRBV5-1 and TRBJ1-6, the complete variable domain reads KAGVTQTPRYLIKTRGQQVTLSCSPISGHRSVSWYQQTPGQGLQFLFEYFSETQRNKGNFPGRFSGRQFSNSRSEMNVSTLELGDSALYLCASSLEPPGQGYSPLHFGNGTRLTVT.